Given below is one T cell receptor beta chain in context. This clonotype was recorded at least ten times. What this receptor recognizes is not known. Per-base qualities were not stored, and no clone one base away is much larger. Trimming removed 6 bases from V and 3 bases from J, leaving 15 bases between the germline ends. As encoded in the germline V gene, CDR1 is ENHRY while CDR2 is SYGVKD. CDR3 length: 15 amino acids, cysteine to phenylalanine. Kept here is only the CDR3 DNA, which spans 45 bases and is read in frame from base 1. The protocol used for the library was PCR. The sequencing machine was an Illumina HiSeq 2500. Molecular barcoding was employed in the preparation of TCR libraries, with unique molecular identifiers being used to normalize TCRbeta repertoire quantification. In-frame beta chains were kept once TCRdb had trimmed the public reads at Q25 with fastp and called clones with MiXCR. Each record represents a unique CDR3 protein, reported with the most common genes and DNA among its rows. The sample table shows over 150,000 distinct CDR3 sequences, and around 6.8% are seen once. Around 2.7% of the sample rests with the top ten.

The sample is drawn from a study of T-cell reconstitution after alpha-beta-depleted transplantation in children (dated by TCRdb to about 2016). Describing the broader study: The study quantitatively tracked T-cell immune reconstitution after TCRalphabeta/CD19-depleted allogeneic hematopoietic cell transplantation in children using TCR repertoire profiling.

Rearrangement joined TRBV10-3 to TRBJ2-1; the best D guess is TRBD1, with 6 bases matching. The sample was PBMCs from the stem cell graft donor, taken from the stem cell graft. The sequence came from a human donor who donated a stem cell graft to a child with Wiskott-Aldrich syndrome. The DNA reads TGTGCCATCAGGCAGACAGGCGGATACTACAATGAGCAGTTCTTC. It encodes CAIRQTGGYYNEQFF.